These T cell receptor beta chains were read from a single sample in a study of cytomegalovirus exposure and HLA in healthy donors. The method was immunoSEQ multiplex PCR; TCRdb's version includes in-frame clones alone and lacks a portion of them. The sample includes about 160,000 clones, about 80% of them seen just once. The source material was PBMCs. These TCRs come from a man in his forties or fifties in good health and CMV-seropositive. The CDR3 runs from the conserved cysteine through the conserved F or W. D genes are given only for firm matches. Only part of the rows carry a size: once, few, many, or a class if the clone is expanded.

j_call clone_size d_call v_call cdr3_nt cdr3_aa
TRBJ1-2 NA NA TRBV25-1 TGTGCCAGCAGTGTGGCGGGAAGCTATGGCTACACCTTC CASSVAGSYGYTF
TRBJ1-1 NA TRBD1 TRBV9 TGTGCCAGCAGCGTAGGGACAGGGGGCACTGAAGCTTTCTTT CASSVGTGGTEAFF
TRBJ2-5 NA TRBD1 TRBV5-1 TGCGCCAGCAGCTTACAGGGGGAAGGCGAGACCCAGTACTTC CASSLQGEGETQYF
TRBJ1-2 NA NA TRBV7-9 TGTGCCAGCAGCCTAGAGGTGACAGGAAGTCTGGATGGCTACACCTTC CASSLEVTGSLDGYTF
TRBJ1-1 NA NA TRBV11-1 TGTGCCAGCAGCATCCAACAGGGTAACACTGAAGCTTTCTTT CASSIQQGNTEAFF
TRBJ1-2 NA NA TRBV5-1 TGCGCCAGCAGCTTGGAACCGGGTTTGGGAAGGGGAGGCTACACCTTC CASSLEPGLGRGGYTF
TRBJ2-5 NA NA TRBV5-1 TGCGCCAGCAGCTTGGCGTTGGCGGGAAACCAAGAGACCCAGTACTTC CASSLALAGNQETQYF
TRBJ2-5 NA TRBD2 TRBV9 TGTGCCAGCAGCCCGAGCGGGACGCCACAAGAGACCCAGTACTTC CASSPSGTPQETQYF
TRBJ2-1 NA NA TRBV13 TGTGCCAGCAGCCCCCTCCTCAATGAGCAGTTCTTC CASSPLLNEQFF
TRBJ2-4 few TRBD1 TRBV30 TGTGCCTGGAGTGTACGAGACAGGGTGGAAAACAGTCAGTACTTC CAWSVRDRVENSQYF
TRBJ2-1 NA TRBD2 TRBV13 TGTGCCAGCAGCAGGGCGGGAGGGCCCGGCAATGAGCAGTTCTTC CASSRAGGPGNEQFF
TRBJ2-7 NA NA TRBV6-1 TGTGCCAGCAGTGCACGGGTTCCCTACGAGCAGTACTTC CASSARVPYEQYF
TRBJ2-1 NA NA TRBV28 TGTGCCAGCAGTTTGGTGGCGGAAGCTGACTCCTACAATGAGCAGTTCTTC CASSLVAEADSYNEQFF
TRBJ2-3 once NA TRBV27 TGTGCCAGCAGTTATACAGAAACAGATACGCAGTATTTT CASSYTETDTQYF
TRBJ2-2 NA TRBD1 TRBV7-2 TGTGCCAGCAGCCCTAGTTGGACAGGGGGCACCGGGGAGCTATTTTTT CASSPSWTGGTGELFF
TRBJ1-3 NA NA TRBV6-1 TGTGCCAGCAGTGACCCCCCGGGGGAAAACACCATATATTTT CASSDPPGENTIYF
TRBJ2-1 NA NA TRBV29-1 TGCAGCGTTGAAAAGGGAGGAGGTTCAGGGCAGTTCTTC CSVEKGGGSGQFF
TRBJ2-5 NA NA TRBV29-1 TGCAGCGTTGGCGGAGGCCAAGAGACCCAGTACTTC CSVGGGQETQYF
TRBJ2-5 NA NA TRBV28 TGTGCCAGCAGTTCCTTGACGGGAAGAATCCAAGAGACCCAGTACTTC CASSSLTGRIQETQYF
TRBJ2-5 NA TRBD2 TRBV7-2 TGTGCCAGCAGCGCGTGGGGACTAGCGGGAGGAGACCCAAGTGAGACCCAGTACTTC CASSAWGLAGGDPSETQYF
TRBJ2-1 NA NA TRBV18 TGTGCCAGCTCACGGGGGGAATCAGGGGAGCAGTTCTTC CASSRGESGEQFF
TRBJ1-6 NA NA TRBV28 TGTGCCAGCAGTTTAGGGCCAGATAATTCACCCCTCCACTTT CASSLGPDNSPLHF
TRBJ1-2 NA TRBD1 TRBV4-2 TGTGCCAGCAGCCGGGACAGGGGACATCCCTATGGCTACACCTTC CASSRDRGHPYGYTF
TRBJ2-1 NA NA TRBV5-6 TGTGCCAGCAGCCGGGGGACCGAGGTTGGCGAGCAGTTCTTC CASSRGTEVGEQFF
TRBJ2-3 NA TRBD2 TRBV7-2 TGTGCCAGCAGCTTAGCGGTAGGCAGCGGGGGTTGGCAGTATTTT CASSLAVGSGGWQYF
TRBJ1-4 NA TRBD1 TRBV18 TGTGCCAGCTCACAGGGGGCCGCTGAAGAAAAACTGTTTTTT CASSQGAAEEKLFF
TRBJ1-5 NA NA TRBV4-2 TGTGCCAGCAGCCAATTGGCCTCAGATCAGCCCCAGCATTTT CASSQLASDQPQHF
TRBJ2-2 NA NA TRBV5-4 TGTGCCAGCAGCTTGGAACAGTCCACCGGGGAGCTGTTTTTT CASSLEQSTGELFF
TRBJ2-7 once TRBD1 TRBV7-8 TGTGCCACCTCCAGGGGGCCCTACGAGCAGTACTTC CATSRGPYEQYF
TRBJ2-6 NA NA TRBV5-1 TGCGCCAGCAGCGCGACAGGTGACGGGGCCAACGTCCTGACTTTC CASSATGDGANVLTF
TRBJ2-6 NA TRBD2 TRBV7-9 TGTGCCACCCGGACTAGCTTTTTCCGAAGCTCTGGGGCCAACGGCCTGACTTTC CATRTSFFRSSGANGLTF
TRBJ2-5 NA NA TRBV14 TGTGCCAGCAGCCAACTCAACAGCCAAGAGACCCAGTACTTC CASSQLNSQETQYF
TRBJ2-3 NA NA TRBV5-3 TGTGCCAGAAGCCCGAGCGGTCGCACAGATACGCAGTATTTT CARSPSGRTDTQYF
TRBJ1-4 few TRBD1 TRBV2 TGTGCCAGCAGTGAAGCGAACAGGGGAGGAGAAAAACTGTTTTTT CASSEANRGGEKLFF
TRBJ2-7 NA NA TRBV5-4 TGTGCCAGCAGCCTCGGGCAGGGGACGACGGCCGAGCAGTACTTC CASSLGQGTTAEQYF
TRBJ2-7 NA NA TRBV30 TGTGCCTGGAGTCGGGGGGCTGGCGAGCAGTACTTC CAWSRGAGEQYF
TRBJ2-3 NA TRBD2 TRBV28 TGTGCCAGCCGCATCCAAGGGACTAGCGCGAGAGATACGCAGTATTTT CASRIQGTSARDTQYF
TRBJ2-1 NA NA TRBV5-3 TGTGCCAGAAGCTTACCGGGATACAATGAGCAGTTCTTC CARSLPGYNEQFF
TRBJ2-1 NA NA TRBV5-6 TGTGCCAGCAGCCTAGCCATTGGATCCTACAATGAGCAGTTCTTC CASSLAIGSYNEQFF
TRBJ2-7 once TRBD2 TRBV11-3 TGTGCCAGCAGCTTAGTTGCGGGAGAGGAGCAGTACTTC CASSLVAGEEQYF
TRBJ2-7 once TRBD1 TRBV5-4 TGTGCCAGCAGTTATACCGGGACAGGGTTCGACGAGCAGTACTTC CASSYTGTGFDEQYF
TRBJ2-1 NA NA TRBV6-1 TGTGCCAGCAGCGGGACTTCCTACAATGAGCAGTTCTTC CASSGTSYNEQFF
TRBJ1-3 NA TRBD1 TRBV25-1 TGTGCCAGCAGTGGACCAGGGGGACCTGGAAACACCATATATTTT CASSGPGGPGNTIYF